The clone carrying this T cell receptor (beta chain) was observed a few times. Its specificity is unknown. The V segment lost 1 base and the J segment 4 bases; nucleotides outside the gene matches: 4. CDR1 and CDR2 from the germline V gene are SGHTA and FQGNSA. This CDR3 has 16 amino acids. TCR beta CDR3 regions were amplified from RNA transcripts. When the TCR CDR3 underwent first-round RT-PCR, the HTBI primer set was used. TCRdb reanalysed the multiplex PCR reads using MiXCR and keeps one entry per CDR3 protein. The sample shows roughly 600,000 distinct CDR3 sequences, roughly 14% of them seen only once. This specimen comes from a study of T cells in Graves' hyperthyroidism and ophthalmopathy. Study-level findings and limits: Onset of ophthalmopathy came a median 6.5 months after the model predicted it.

Sample: blood. The rearrangement uses TRBV7-2 and TRBJ2-1; 10 positions agree with TRBD2. This clonotype was obtained from a woman aged 45-65 years with Graves' ophthalmopathy. The CDR3 sequence: CASSLGASGSYNEQFF. CDR3 bases: TGTGCCAGCAGCTTAGGAGCTAGCGGGAGTTACAATGAGCAGTTCTTC.